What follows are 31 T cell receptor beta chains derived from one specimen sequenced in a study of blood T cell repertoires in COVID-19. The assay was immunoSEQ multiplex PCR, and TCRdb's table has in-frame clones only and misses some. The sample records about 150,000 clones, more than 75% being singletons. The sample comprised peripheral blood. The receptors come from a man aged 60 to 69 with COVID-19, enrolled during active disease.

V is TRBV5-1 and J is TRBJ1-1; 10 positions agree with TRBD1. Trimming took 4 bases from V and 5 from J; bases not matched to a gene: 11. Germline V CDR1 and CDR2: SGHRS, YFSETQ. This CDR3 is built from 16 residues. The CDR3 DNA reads TGCGCCAGCAGCGTCAACGCCGGGACAGGGGATACTGAAGCTTTCTTT. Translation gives CASSVNAGTGDTEAFF.

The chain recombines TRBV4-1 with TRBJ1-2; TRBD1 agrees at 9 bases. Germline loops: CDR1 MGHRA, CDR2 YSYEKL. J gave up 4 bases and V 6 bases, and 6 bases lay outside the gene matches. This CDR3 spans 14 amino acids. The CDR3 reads CASRPQGASYGYTF. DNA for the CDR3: TGCGCCAGCAGACCACAGGGGGCAAGCTATGGCTACACCTTC.

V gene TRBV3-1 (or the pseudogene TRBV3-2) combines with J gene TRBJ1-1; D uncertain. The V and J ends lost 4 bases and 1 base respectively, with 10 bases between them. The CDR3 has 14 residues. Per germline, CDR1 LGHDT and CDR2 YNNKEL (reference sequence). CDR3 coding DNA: TGTGCCAGCAGCCCCGCCGCGGGGAACACTGAAGCTTTCTTT. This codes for CASSPAAGNTEAFF.

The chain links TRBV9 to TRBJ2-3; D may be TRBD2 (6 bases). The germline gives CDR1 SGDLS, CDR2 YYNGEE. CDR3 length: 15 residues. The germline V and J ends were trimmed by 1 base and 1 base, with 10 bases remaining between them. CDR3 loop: CASSVRGARTDTQYF. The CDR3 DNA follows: TGTGCCAGCAGCGTACGCGGGGCTCGCACAGATACGCAGTATTTT.

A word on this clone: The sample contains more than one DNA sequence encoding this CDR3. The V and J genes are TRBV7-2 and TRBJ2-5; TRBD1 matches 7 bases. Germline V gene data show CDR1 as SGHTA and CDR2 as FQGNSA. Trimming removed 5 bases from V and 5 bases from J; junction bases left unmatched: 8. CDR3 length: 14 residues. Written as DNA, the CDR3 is TGTGCCAGCAGCCCCCCGCCAGGGGGTGAGACCCAGTACTTC. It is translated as CASSPPPGGETQYF.

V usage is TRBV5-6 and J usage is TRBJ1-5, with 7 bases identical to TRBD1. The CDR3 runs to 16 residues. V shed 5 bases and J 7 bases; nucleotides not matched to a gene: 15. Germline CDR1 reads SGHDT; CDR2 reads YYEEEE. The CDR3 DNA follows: TGTGCCAGCAGTTCAAGACAGGGCCCATTGTTGCAGCCCCAGCATTTT. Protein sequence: CASSSRQGPLLQPQHF.

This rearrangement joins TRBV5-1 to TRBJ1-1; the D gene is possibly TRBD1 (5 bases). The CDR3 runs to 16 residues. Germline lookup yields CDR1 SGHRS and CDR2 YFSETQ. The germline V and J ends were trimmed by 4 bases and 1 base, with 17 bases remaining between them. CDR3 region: CASSPARQTENTEAFF. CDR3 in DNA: TGCGCCAGCAGCCCTGCTCGACAGACCGAGAACACTGAAGCTTTCTTT. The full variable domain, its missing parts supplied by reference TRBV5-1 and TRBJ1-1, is KAGVTQTPRYLIKTRGQQVTLSCSPISGHRSVSWYQQTPGQGLQFLFEYFSETQRNKGNFPGRFSGRQFSNSRSEMNVSTLELGDSALYLCASSPARQTENTEAFFGQGTRLTVV.

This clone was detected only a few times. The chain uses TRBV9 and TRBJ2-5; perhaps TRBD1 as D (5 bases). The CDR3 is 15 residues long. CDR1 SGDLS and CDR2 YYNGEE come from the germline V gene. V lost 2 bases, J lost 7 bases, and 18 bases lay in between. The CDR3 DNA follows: TGTGCCAGCAGCGTCTCCCCCTCGCGTACAGGGACCCAGTACTTC. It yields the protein CASSVSPSRTGTQYF.

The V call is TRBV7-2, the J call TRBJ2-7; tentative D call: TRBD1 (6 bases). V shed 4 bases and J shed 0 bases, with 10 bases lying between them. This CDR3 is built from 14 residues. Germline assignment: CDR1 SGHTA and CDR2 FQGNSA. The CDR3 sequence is CASSSQGDSYEQYF. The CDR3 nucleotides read TGTGCCAGCAGCTCACAGGGAGACTCCTACGAGCAGTACTTC.

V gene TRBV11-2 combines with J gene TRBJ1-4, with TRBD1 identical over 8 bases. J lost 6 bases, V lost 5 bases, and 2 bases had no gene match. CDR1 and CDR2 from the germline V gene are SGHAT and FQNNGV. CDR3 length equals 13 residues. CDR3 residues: CASSPGGYEKLFF. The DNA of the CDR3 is TGTGCCAGCAGCCCAGGGGGCTATGAAAAACTGTTTTTT.

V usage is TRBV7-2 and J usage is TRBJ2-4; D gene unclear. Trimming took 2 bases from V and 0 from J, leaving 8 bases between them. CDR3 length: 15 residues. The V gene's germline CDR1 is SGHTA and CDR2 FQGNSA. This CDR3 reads CASSLSQLAKNIQYF. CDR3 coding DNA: TGTGCCAGCAGCTTATCACAGCTAGCCAAAAACATTCAGTACTTC.

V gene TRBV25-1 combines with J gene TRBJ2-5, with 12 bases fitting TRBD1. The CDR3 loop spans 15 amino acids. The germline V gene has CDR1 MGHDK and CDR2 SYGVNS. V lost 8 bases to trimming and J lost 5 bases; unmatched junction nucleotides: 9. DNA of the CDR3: TGTGCCAGCCAGCATTGGGACAGGGGGCCCGAGACCCAGTACTTC. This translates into CASQHWDRGPETQYF.

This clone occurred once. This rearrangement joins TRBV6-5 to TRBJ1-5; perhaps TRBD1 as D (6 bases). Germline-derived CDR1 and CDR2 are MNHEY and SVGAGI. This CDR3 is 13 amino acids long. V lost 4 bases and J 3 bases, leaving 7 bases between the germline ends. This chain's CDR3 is CASSWGHNQPQHF. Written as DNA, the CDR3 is TGTGCCAGCAGTTGGGGACACAATCAGCCCCAGCATTTT.

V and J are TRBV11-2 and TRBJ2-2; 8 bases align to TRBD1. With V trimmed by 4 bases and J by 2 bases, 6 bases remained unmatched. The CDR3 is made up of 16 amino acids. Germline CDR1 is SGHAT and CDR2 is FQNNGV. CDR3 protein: CASSYWTGINTGELFF. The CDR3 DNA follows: TGTGCCAGCAGCTACTGGACAGGGATTAACACCGGGGAGCTGTTTTTT.

In DNA, the CDR3 is TGTGCCAGCAGTCAGACCGGACAGGTGAGCTCTGGGGCCAACGTCCTGACTTTC. Translating gives CASSQTGQVSSGANVLTF. This chain connects TRBV27 to TRBJ2-6; 7 nucleotides align to TRBD1. CDR1 is MNHEY and CDR2 is SMNVEV in the germline V gene (reference sequence). The CDR3 is 18 residues long. V lost 5 bases and J lost 0; bases outside the gene matches: 10.

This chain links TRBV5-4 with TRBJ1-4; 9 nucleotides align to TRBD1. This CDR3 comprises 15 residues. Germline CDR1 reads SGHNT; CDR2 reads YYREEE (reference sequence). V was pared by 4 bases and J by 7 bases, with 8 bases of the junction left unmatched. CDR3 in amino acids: CASSLGRTGVEKLFF. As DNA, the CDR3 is TGTGCCAGCAGCCTCGGAAGGACAGGGGTTGAAAAACTGTTTTTT.

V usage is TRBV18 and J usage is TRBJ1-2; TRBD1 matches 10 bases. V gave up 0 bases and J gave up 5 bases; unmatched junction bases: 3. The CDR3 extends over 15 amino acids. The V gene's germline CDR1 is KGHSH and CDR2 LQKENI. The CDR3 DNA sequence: TGTGCCAGCTCACCACCGAGGACAGGGGGTTATGGCTACACCTTC. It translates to CASSPPRTGGYGYTF.

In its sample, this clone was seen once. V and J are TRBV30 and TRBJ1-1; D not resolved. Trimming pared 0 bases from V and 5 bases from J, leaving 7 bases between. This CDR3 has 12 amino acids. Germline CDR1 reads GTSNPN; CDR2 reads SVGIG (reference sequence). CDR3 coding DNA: TGTGCCTGGAGTGTACGAGGGACTGAAGCTTTCTTT. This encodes CAWSVRGTEAFF.

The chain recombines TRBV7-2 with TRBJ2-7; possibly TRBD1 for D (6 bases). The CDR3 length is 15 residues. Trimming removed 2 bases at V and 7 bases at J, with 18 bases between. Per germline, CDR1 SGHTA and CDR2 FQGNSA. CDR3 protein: CASSLYGTLDREQYF. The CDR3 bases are TGTGCCAGCAGCTTATATGGCACGTTAGACAGGGAGCAGTACTTC.

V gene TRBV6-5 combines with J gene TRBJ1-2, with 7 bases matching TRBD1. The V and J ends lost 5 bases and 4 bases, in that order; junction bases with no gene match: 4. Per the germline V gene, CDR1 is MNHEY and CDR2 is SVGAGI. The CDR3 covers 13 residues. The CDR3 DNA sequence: TGTGCCAGCAGTCCCACAGGGGCCTATGGCTACACCTTC. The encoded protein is CASSPTGAYGYTF.

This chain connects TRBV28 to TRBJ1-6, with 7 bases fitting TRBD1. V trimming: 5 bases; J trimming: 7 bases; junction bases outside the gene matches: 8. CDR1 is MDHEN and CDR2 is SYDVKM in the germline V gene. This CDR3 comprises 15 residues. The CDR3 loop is CASSPTGFKNSPLHF. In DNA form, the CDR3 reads TGTGCCAGCAGTCCGACAGGGTTCAAGAATTCACCCCTCCACTTT.

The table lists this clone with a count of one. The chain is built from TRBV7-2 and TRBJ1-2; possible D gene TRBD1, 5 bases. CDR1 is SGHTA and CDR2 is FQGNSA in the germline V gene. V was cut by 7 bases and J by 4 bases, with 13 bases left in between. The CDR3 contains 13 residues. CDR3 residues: CASKGAQGYGYTF. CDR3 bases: TGTGCCAGCAAAGGGGCCCAGGGCTATGGCTACACCTTC.

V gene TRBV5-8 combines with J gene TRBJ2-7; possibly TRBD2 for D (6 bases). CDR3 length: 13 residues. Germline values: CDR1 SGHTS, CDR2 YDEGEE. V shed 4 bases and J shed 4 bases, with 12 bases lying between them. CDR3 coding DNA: TGTGCCAGCAGCAGGAGGGCCGCATACGAGCAGTACTTC. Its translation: CASSRRAAYEQYF.

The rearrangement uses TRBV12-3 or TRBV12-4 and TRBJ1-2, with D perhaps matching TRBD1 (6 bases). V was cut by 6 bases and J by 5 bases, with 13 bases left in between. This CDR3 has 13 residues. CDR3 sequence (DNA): TGTGCCAGCAGCACACAGGGATTTTATGGCTACACCTTC. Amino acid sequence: CASSTQGFYGYTF.

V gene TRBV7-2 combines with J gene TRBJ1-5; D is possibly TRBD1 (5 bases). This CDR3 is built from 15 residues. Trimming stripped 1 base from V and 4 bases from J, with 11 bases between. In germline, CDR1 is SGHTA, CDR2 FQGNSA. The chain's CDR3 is CASSLGGLSNQPQHF. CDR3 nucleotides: TGTGCCAGCAGCTTAGGGGGACTTAGTAATCAGCCCCAGCATTTT.

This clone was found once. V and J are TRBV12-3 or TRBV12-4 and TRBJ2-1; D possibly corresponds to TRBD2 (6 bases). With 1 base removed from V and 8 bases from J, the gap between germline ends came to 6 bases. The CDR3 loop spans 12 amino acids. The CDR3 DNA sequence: TGTGCCAGCAGTTTAGGGGGGGATGAGCAGTTCTTC. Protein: CASSLGGDEQFF.

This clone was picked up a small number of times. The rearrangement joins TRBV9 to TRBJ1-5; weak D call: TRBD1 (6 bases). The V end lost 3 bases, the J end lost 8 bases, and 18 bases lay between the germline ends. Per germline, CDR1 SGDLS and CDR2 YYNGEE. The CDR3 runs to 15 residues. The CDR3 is CASSARGGEKEPQHF. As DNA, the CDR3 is TGTGCCAGCAGCGCCAGGGGAGGGGAGAAAGAGCCCCAGCATTTT.

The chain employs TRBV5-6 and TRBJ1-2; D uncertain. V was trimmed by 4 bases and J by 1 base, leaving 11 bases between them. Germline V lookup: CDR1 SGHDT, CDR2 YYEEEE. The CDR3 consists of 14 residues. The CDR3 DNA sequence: TGTGCCAGCAGCCGCCGGACTGGTAACTATGGCTACACCTTC. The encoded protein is CASSRRTGNYGYTF.

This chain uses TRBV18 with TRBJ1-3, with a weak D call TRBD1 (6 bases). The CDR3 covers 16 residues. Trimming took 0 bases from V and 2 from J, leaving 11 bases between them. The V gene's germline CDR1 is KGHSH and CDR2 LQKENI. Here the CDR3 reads CASSPPAGGPGNTIYF. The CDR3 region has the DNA TGTGCCAGCTCACCACCCGCGGGGGGGCCTGGAAACACCATATATTTT.

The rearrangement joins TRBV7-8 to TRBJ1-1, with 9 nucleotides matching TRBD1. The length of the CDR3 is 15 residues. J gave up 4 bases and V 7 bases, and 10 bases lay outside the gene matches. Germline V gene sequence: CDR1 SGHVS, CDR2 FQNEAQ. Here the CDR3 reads CASKPGQGRGTEAFF. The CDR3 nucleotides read TGTGCCAGCAAACCGGGACAGGGCCGGGGCACTGAAGCTTTCTTT.

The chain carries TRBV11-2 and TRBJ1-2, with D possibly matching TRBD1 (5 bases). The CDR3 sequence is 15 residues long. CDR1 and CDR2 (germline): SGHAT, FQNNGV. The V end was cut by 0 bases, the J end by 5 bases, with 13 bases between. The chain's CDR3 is CASSLDPGVEYGYTF. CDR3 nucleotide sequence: TGTGCCAGCAGCTTAGATCCGGGGGTAGAGTATGGCTACACCTTC. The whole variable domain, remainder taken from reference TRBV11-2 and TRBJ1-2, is EAGVAQSPRYKIIEKRQSVAFWCNPISGHATLYWYQQILGQGPKLLIQFQNNGVVDDSQLPKDRFSAERLKGVDSTLKIQPAKLEDSAVYLCASSLDPGVEYGYTFGSGTRLTVV.